This TCR beta chain was profiled in a study of blood T cell repertoires in COVID-19 (dated by TCRdb to the early 2020s). As for the study more broadly: Samples from collaborators originated in the United States, Italy and Spain and spanned both the acute and convalescent phases of COVID-19. Subjects who had been exposed to COVID-19, were actively infected with it, or had recovered from it provided the deeply sampled blood TCRbeta repertoires that made up the dataset. Where HLA class I and class II types were available, the types were taken from metadata supplied by the sample provider, not from assay-based typing. The repertoires were released in a freely available public database intended as a resource for research on the immune response to SARS-CoV-2. The material from the prospective study consisted of cDNA or gDNA derived from T cells, B-cell-depleted T cells, or PBMCs. Nearly every sample came with metadata listing a de-identified subject ID, COVID-19 status, age in years and sex. The samples were drawn from two sources: the first 160 participants of the ongoing ImmuneRACE study, and fewer than 1,500 subjects contributed by 6 global collaborators.

Enrolling through a virtual design, the prospective study's participants ranged in age from roughly 18 to 90 years and lived across some 22 United States geographic areas. In the prospective study, cohorts were assigned on the basis of participant-reported clinical history obtained from a screening survey and a study questionnaire. For ImmuneRACE Cohort 3, a participant was defined as recovered based on two consecutive negative NP/OP PCR tests, clearance by a healthcare professional, or resolution of symptoms. In the prospective study, mobile phlebotomists collected whole blood, serum and a nasopharyngeal or oropharyngeal swab from each participant. Over a roughly 2-month period, participants in the prospective study had the option of providing additional blood draws and questionnaires. Before DNA extraction, blood samples from the prospective study were shipped at room temperature or frozen. Remarks on this clone: Which antigen it targets is not known. Per-base quality was not reported, and no clone a single base away is much larger than it.

Findings and caveats that apply to the study as a whole: The quantity of clinical and demographic metadata differed by source and by participant and was supplied without curation.

Trimmed from V: 1 base; trimmed from J: 1 base; junction bases lacking a gene match: 3. CDR1 and CDR2 are read off the germline V gene (reference sequence) as SEHNR and FQNEAQ. CDR3 length: 15 amino acids, cysteine to phenylalanine. Here the CDR3 DNA is all that survives: 45 bases in frame from base 1. TCRbeta CDR3 regions were amplified from genomic DNA using the immunoSEQ Assay, a bias-controlled multiplex PCR. In the authors' own workflow: Within the assay, amplification of reference gene primers was used to estimate how many nucleated cells each sample contained. To quantify the absolute abundance of each unique TCRbeta CDR3 rearrangement, sequence reads were collapsed and filtered. For each sample, productive Simpson clonality was calculated as the square root of Simpson's diversity index across productive rearrangements. Not all clones reach the TCRdb copy of this immuneACCESS table, which keeps in-frame sequences only. Checked studies attribute under half of the gap to unresolved V genes and leave the rest unexplained. Clone size and the V and J calls come from that table; the DNA yielded D and trimming. This sample gives 350,000 or so clones in total; about 92% of them show up just once. Around a sixth of the sample rests with the top ten.

What was sequenced was PBMCs or T cells enriched from blood (not recorded which). The sequence is built from TRBV7-9 and TRBJ1-1, with 7 bases aligning to TRBD1. The clonotype was recovered from a woman in her thirties who had recovered from COVID-19. The CDR3 in this case is CASSLEGARNTEAFF. In nucleotide form, the sequence is TGTGCCAGCAGCTTAGAGGGGGCTAGGAACACTGAAGCTTTCTTT. When the CDR3 is completed using the reference TRBV7-9 and TRBJ1-1 genes on either side, the full variable domain is DTGVSQNPRHKITKRGQNVTFRCDPISEHNRLYWYRQTLGQGPEFLTYFQNEAQLEKSRLLSDRFSAERPKGSFSTLEIQRTEQGDSAMYLCASSLEGARNTEAFFGQGTRLTVV.